Described below is a single TCR beta chain sequence and its context. Its target is unknown. Other DNA sequences in this sample translate to the same CDR3. The data stem from a study of cytomegalovirus exposure and HLA in healthy donors. The study, taken as a whole, reports: That first-cohort TCR clusters tended to co-occur in the 95 to 150 validation repertoires was found in a later analysis. In vitro checks showed that a few CMV-associated chains really do target CMV antigens. Overall, roughly 150 TCR beta chains were annotated as cytomegalovirus-associated.

The data were produced by immunoSEQ multiplex PCR, yet TCRdb's version contains in-frame clones alone and is incomplete. This repertoire shows some 170,000 clones, 70% to 90% found once; its top ten account for 5.7%. The sequence was obtained from a woman aged 25 to 45 in good health and CMV-seronegative. The sequenced material came from PBMCs.

CDR3 amino acids: CASSLRLETQYF. CDR3 nucleotide sequence: TGCGCCAGCAGCCTAAGGTTGGAGACCCAGTACTTC. V gene TRBV5-1 combines with J gene TRBJ2-5; D is undetermined. In germline, CDR1 is SGHRS, CDR2 YFSETQ. V was cut by 4 bases and J by 5 bases, with 9 bases left in between. The length of the CDR3 is 12 residues.